The 25 T cell receptor beta chains given below trace back to one sample, sequenced in a study of blood T cells in healthy people across ages. The second PCR ran roughly 7 to 11 cycles with a sample-barcoded 5' primer and J-beta primers. MiXCR was run by TCRdb on the 5' RACE reads, yielding one entry per CDR3 protein. Of about 720,000 distinct CDR3 sequences in the sample, 22% are singletons; the top ten hold about 20%. Sequencing was performed on blood. These receptors originate from a man in his 70s in good health.

Comments on this clonotype: This could be a read error, since a much larger clone is one nucleotide away. The CDR3 region has the DNA TGTGCCAGCAGTTTTGGGCTAGCGGGGGATAATGAGCAGTTCTTC. Amino acid sequence: CASSFGLAGDNEQFF. The chain recombines TRBV28 with TRBJ2-1; 10 bases map to TRBD2. The germline gives CDR1 MDHEN, CDR2 SYDVKM. CDR3 length equals 15 residues. The V and J ends lost 3 bases and 7 bases, in that order; junction bases with no gene match: 6. Together with reference TRBV28 and TRBJ2-1, the CDR3 gives the full variable domain: DVKVTQSSRYLVKRTGEKVFLECVQDMDHENMFWYRQDPGLGLRLIYFSYDVKMKEKGDIPEGYSVSREKKERFSLILESASTNQTSMYLCASSFGLAGDNEQFFGPGTRLTVL.

A few counts support this clonotype. This chain uses TRBV6-5 with TRBJ1-2; a weak D match, TRBD1 (5 bases). The V end lost 6 bases, the J end lost 7 bases, and 12 bases lay between the germline ends. The CDR3 is 12 amino acids. Germline-derived CDR1 and CDR2 are MNHEY and SVGAGI. CDR3 protein: CASRSGGIGYTF. The CDR3 DNA is TGTGCCAGCAGATCTGGGGGAATTGGCTACACCTTC.

The V and J genes are TRBV20-1 and TRBJ2-2, with 8 bases that match TRBD2. In germline, CDR1 is DFQATT, CDR2 SNEGSKA (reference sequence). V was pared by 3 bases and J by 1 base, with 4 bases of the junction left unmatched. The CDR3 totals 15 residues. CDR3 in amino acids: CSASVLAGNTGELFF. The CDR3, as DNA: TGCAGTGCTAGTGTGCTAGCGGGGAACACCGGGGAGCTGTTTTTT.

This clonotype was seen a few times. This sequence joins TRBV10-3 and TRBJ2-5; 11 nucleotides agree with TRBD2. The end of the DNA fits TRBJ2-1 better, so the J call may be wrong. The CDR3 is 16 amino acids. CDR1 is ENHRY, CDR2 SYGVKD, per germline. CDR3 protein: CAISEALAGGRNEQFF. CDR3 coding DNA: TGTGCCATCAGTGAGGCCCTAGCGGGGGGTCGGAATGAGCAGTTCTTC.

The chain employs TRBV5-1 and TRBJ2-1; D not resolved. The CDR3 has 12 amino acids. Trimming took 0 bases from V and 5 from J, leaving 3 bases between them. Per the germline V gene, CDR1 is SGHRS and CDR2 is YFSETQ. This chain's CDR3 is CASSLDDNEQFF. CDR3 in DNA: TGCGCCAGCAGCTTGGATGACAATGAGCAGTTCTTC.

This clonotype has just a few counts. The gene calls are TRBV12-3 or TRBV12-4 and TRBJ2-2; D may match TRBD1 or TRBD2 (6 bases each). The CDR3 totals 16 residues. V was pared by 4 bases and J by 4 bases, with 16 bases between. CDR3 DNA sequence: TGTGCCAGCAGTTCTAGGGGGGCGCTTAGCACCGGGGAGCTGTTTTTT. As protein: CASSSRGALSTGELFF.

There are a few counts of this clonotype. V gene TRBV20-1 combines with J gene TRBJ1-4; 7 nucleotides match TRBD1. CDR3 length equals 15 residues. The junction had 9 bases not matched to a gene; V was cut back by 2 bases and J by 6 bases. CDR1 and CDR2 (germline): DFQATT, SNEGSKA (reference sequence). The DNA of the CDR3 is TGCAGTGCTAGACGCACAGGGGTTCGGGATGAAAAACTGTTTTTT. This sequence encodes CSARRTGVRDEKLFF.

This clonotype has only a few counts. The V gene is TRBV27, the J gene TRBJ2-4; 8 bases fit TRBD1. CDR1 MNHEY and CDR2 SMNVEV come from the germline V gene (reference sequence). The trim removed 6 bases at V and 8 bases at J, leaving 15 bases unmatched. CDR3 size: 16 residues. This chain's CDR3 is CASRKQGALGSDIQYF. The DNA for the CDR3 is TGTGCCAGCAGAAAGCAGGGGGCGCTCGGCTCGGACATTCAGTACTTC.

The CDR3 sequence is CSVGFRQDSYEQYF. The CDR3 DNA reads as TGCAGCGTTGGATTCCGACAGGACTCCTACGAGCAGTACTTC. This sequence joins TRBV29-1 and TRBJ2-7; D may be TRBD1 (6 bases). Germline V gene data show CDR1 as SQVTM and CDR2 as ANQGSEA. Trimming cost V 4 bases and J 0 bases, with 13 bases left between them. The CDR3 contains 14 residues.

V is TRBV7-2 and J is TRBJ2-5; 7 nucleotides align to TRBD2. The CDR3 loop spans 18 amino acids. Germline values: CDR1 SGHTA, CDR2 FQGNSA. V dropped 1 base and J dropped 1; count of bases not matched to a gene: 12. CDR3 in DNA: TGTGCCAGCAGCTTAGGAAAATCTAGCGGAGGCTTCCAAGAGACCCAGTACTTC. Translating gives CASSLGKSSGGFQETQYF.

This rearrangement joins TRBV15 to TRBJ2-1; maybe TRBD1 (6 bases). This CDR3 has 16 amino acids. V lost 1 base and J lost 2, with 12 bases in between. Germline CDR1 LNHNV, CDR2 YYDKDF (reference sequence). CDR3 sequence: CATSRGRTATYNEQFF. The CDR3 region has the DNA TGTGCCACCAGCAGAGGACGGACAGCCACCTACAATGAGCAGTTCTTC.

This clonotype was detected only a few times. V gene TRBV19 combines with J gene TRBJ2-1, with TRBD1 matching 9 bases. After removal of 5 bases from V and 6 bases from J, the junction contained 14 bases not matched to a gene. CDR3 length: 17 residues. Germline assignment: CDR1 LNHDA and CDR2 SQIVND (reference sequence). The CDR3 here is CASSPPSGTGFFNEQFF. In nucleotides, the CDR3 is TGTGCCAGTAGTCCCCCCTCCGGGACAGGGTTCTTCAATGAGCAGTTCTTC.

The rearrangement links TRBV14 to TRBJ1-2; 7 bases line up with TRBD1. The CDR3 loop spans 14 amino acids. CDR1 and CDR2 (germline): SGHDN, FVKESK. V lost 2 bases to trimming and J lost 2 bases; unmatched junction nucleotides: 2. In DNA, the CDR3 is TGTGCCAGCAGCCAACAGACAGGGAACTATGGCTACACCTTC. This encodes CASSQQTGNYGYTF.

The chain combines TRBV7-3 with TRBJ2-3; 8 nucleotides align to TRBD2. Unmatched junction bases numbered 8, after V lost 8 bases and J lost 4 bases. CDR1 and CDR2 (germline): SGHTA, FQGTGA. The CDR3 length is 14 residues. CDR3 in DNA: TGTGCCAGCTCGGCGGCGGGAGGATCAGATACGCAGTATTTT. The encoded protein is CASSAAGGSDTQYF.

This clonotype was detected only a few times. The V and J genes are TRBV7-2 and TRBJ2-2; 9 bases agree with TRBD2. CDR1 is SGHTA, CDR2 FQGNSA, per germline. The CDR3 extends over 18 amino acids. Trimming took 1 base from V and 0 from J; bases not matched to a gene: 6. The CDR3 reads CASSLGPRGRANTGELFF. The CDR3 DNA sequence: TGTGCCAGCAGCTTAGGGCCCCGCGGGAGGGCGAACACCGGGGAGCTGTTTTTT. Supplemented by reference TRBV7-2 and TRBJ2-2, the full variable domain reads GAGVSQSPSNKVTEKGKDVELRCDPISGHTALYWYRQSLGQGLEFLIYFQGNSAPDKSGLPSDRFSAERTGGSVSTLTIQRTQQEDSAVYLCASSLGPRGRANTGELFFGEGSRLTVL.

The table lists this clonotype with a few counts. This sequence joins TRBV12-3 or TRBV12-4 and TRBJ2-5; 7 nucleotides line up with TRBD2. The CDR3 is made up of 16 amino acids. Losses at the gene ends were 3 bases for V and 1 base for J; bases not matched to a gene: 8. The CDR3 DNA reads TGTGCCAGCAGTTTTCGACTAGCCCGACCCCAAGAGACCCAGTACTTC. Its translation is CASSFRLARPQETQYF.

This clonotype was observed a few times. The chain joins TRBV5-5 to TRBJ2-1; D is unresolved. Germline V CDR1 and CDR2: SGHKS, YYEKEE (reference sequence). The CDR3 runs to 13 residues. The V and J ends lost 7 bases and 2 bases respectively, with 10 bases between them. CDR3 bases: TGTGCCAGCTGCCAGGAACCCTACAATGAGCAGTTCTTC. Translating it yields CASCQEPYNEQFF.

In its sample, this clonotype was seen a few times. The chain combines TRBV20-1 with TRBJ1-4, with D unresolved. The germline V gene encodes CDR1 DFQATT and CDR2 SNEGSKA (reference sequence). CDR3 size: 13 residues. V was clipped by 7 bases and J by 1 base, with 10 bases between them. CDR3 protein: CSDDGGTNEKLFF. In DNA form, the CDR3 reads TGCAGTGACGACGGTGGAACTAATGAAAAACTGTTTTTT.

In this sample, this clonotype turned up a few times. This chain uses TRBV27 with TRBJ1-2; a weak D match, TRBD1 (6 bases). This CDR3 contains 16 residues. Per germline, CDR1 MNHEY and CDR2 SMNVEV (reference sequence). V shed 5 bases and J shed 0 bases, with 16 bases lying between them. For the CDR3, the DNA is TGTGCCAGCAGTATCTCTGGGACATTTCCTAACTATGGCTACACCTTC. Its translation: CASSISGTFPNYGYTF.

The rearrangement joins TRBV5-1 to TRBJ2-7; either TRBD1 or TRBD2 may supply D (5 bases each). Germline V gene lookup returns CDR1 SGHRS and CDR2 YFSETQ. The ends were cut back, 0 bases at V and 2 bases at J, with 24 bases in the middle. This CDR3 has 19 residues. CDR3 residues: CASSLVPLTGTTITYEQYF. The CDR3 DNA is TGCGCCAGCAGCTTGGTCCCTCTGACCGGGACCACCATAACCTACGAGCAGTACTTC. The variable domain in full, completed from reference TRBV5-1 and TRBJ2-7, reads KAGVTQTPRYLIKTRGQQVTLSCSPISGHRSVSWYQQTPGQGLQFLFEYFSETQRNKGNFPGRFSGRQFSNSRSEMNVSTLELGDSALYLCASSLVPLTGTTITYEQYFGPGTRLTVT.

This clonotype was picked up a small number of times. As DNA, the CDR3 is TGCAGCGTTGATCGTGCGGGGAATGAGAACACTGAAGCTTTCTTT. It is translated as CSVDRAGNENTEAFF. V gene TRBV29-1 combines with J gene TRBJ1-1, with D hard to call. Germline CDR1 is SQVTM and CDR2 is ANQGSEA. Trimming took off 3 bases at V and 1 base at J, with 15 bases between the two ends. CDR3 length equals 15 residues.

This clonotype was observed a handful of times. J is TRBJ2-3 and V is TRBV14, with D maybe TRBD2 (6 bases). V lost 0 bases and J lost 3, with 19 bases in between. CDR3 length equals 18 residues. The germline gives CDR1 SGHDN, CDR2 FVKESK. The DNA for the CDR3 is TGTGCCAGCAGCCAAGATCTGCAACTAGCAGGCGGGACAGATACGCAGTATTTT. Amino acid sequence: CASSQDLQLAGGTDTQYF. The variable domain in full, with the rest retrieved from reference TRBV14 and TRBJ2-3, is EAGVTQFPSHSVIEKGQTVTLRCDPISGHDNLYWYRRVMGKEIKFLLHFVKESKQDESGMPNNRFLAERTGGTYSTLKVQPAELEDSGVYFCASSQDLQLAGGTDTQYFGPGTRLTVL.

This clonotype was detected ten times or more. This chain links TRBV20-1 with TRBJ2-7, with TRBD1 as a possible D gene (6 bases). The V and J ends lost 2 bases and 2 bases respectively, with 7 bases between them. This CDR3 contains 12 residues. Germline CDR1 reads DFQATT; CDR2 reads SNEGSKA (reference sequence). CDR3 nucleotides: TGCAGTGCTAGACAGGGGCCCTACGAGCAGTACTTC. This translates into CSARQGPYEQYF.

A few counts support this clonotype. This rearrangement joins TRBV20-1 to TRBJ2-4, with 12 bases identical to TRBD2. Trimming took 0 bases from V and 6 from J; bases not matched to a gene: 6. This CDR3 has 16 residues. Germline V gene lookup returns CDR1 DFQATT and CDR2 SNEGSKA (reference sequence). CDR3 in DNA: TGCAGTGCTAGAGACACTAGCGGGGGGCCCAGAAACATTCAGTACTTC. It codes for CSARDTSGGPRNIQYF.

Turning to this clonotype: The final CDR3 position lacks the conserved phenylalanine or tryptophan, pointing to a likely read error. The chain recombines TRBV6-5 with TRBJ2-5; D gene uncertain. Near its end, the DNA agrees better with TRBJ2-1, so the J call may be wrong. CDR3 length: 12 residues. The germline gives CDR1 MNHEY, CDR2 SVGAGI. The CDR3 protein is CASSSLENEQFL. CDR3 nucleotide sequence: TGTGCCAGCAGCTCGCTAGAAAATGAGCAGTTCCTC.